This T cell receptor (beta chain) was observed in a study of T cells of healthy individuals. The germline gives CDR1 LGHNA, CDR2 YNFKEQ. With 3 bases removed from V and 0 bases from J, the gap between germline ends came to 11 bases. The CDR3 extends over 16 amino acids. There are a few counts of this clonotype. TCRdb reprocessed the 5' RACE reads via MiXCR and lists one record per CDR3 protein. The table has more than 85,000 distinct CDR3 sequences, under 20% seen once. This sequence joins TRBV4-2 and TRBJ1-4, with D tentatively TRBD1 (5 bases). The origin of this receptor is a human donor in good health. The CDR3 is CASSQIQAATNEKLFF. For the CDR3, the DNA is TGTGCCAGCAGCCAGATACAGGCCGCAACTAATGAAAAACTGTTTTTT.